The 12 T cell receptor beta chains below come from one sample, sequenced in a study of T-cell reconstitution after alpha-beta-depleted transplantation in children. Unique molecular identifiers were incorporated during preparation of the TCRbeta library. TCRdb called the PCR reads again in MiXCR, with one record for every CDR3 protein. The sample has nearly 400,000 distinct CDR3 sequences, roughly 22% seen once. Sequences were derived from PBMCs from the stem cell graft donor, sampled from the stem cell graft. Receptors originate from a human donor who donated a stem cell graft to a child with acute myeloid leukemia.

This clonotype occurred a few times. V is TRBV9 and J is TRBJ2-5, with 8 bases aligning to TRBD2. This CDR3 contains 14 residues. Trimming took 4 bases from V and 4 from J; bases not matched to a gene: 6. CDR1 and CDR2 from the germline V gene are SGDLS and YYNGEE. CDR3 sequence: CASSLGGGAETQYF. CDR3 nucleotides: TGTGCCAGCAGCCTCGGGGGGGGCGCAGAGACCCAGTACTTC.

The chain combines TRBV9 with TRBJ2-3, with 12 bases that match TRBD2. The J segment lost 6 bases and the V segment lost 4 bases, leaving 6 bases of the junction unmatched. Per germline, CDR1 SGDLS and CDR2 YYNGEE. This CDR3 spans 15 amino acids. The CDR3 protein is CASSSTSGSGDTQYF. Written as DNA, the CDR3 is TGTGCCAGCAGCTCGACTAGCGGGAGTGGGGATACGCAGTATTTT.

V gene TRBV15 combines with J gene TRBJ2-5; tentative D call: TRBD1 (6 bases). The germline V gene encodes CDR1 LNHNV and CDR2 YYDKDF (reference sequence). Trimming shortened V by 1 base and J by 5 bases, and 14 bases separated the two germline ends. The CDR3 has 15 amino acids. CDR3 bases: TGTGCCACCAGCAGAGTGTCAAACAGGGAGGAGACCCAGTACTTC. Its protein is CATSRVSNREETQYF.

V gene TRBV6-1 combines with J gene TRBJ2-7, with a possible D match to TRBD2 (6 bases). CDR3 length: 15 amino acids. V was trimmed by 6 bases and J by 3 bases, leaving 18 bases between them. The V gene's germline CDR1 is MNHNS and CDR2 SASEGT. The CDR3 coding sequence is TGTGCCAGCAGATCCGGGAGAGGCCAACTCTACGAGCAGTACTTC. As protein: CASRSGRGQLYEQYF.

This clonotype was detected ten times or more. The CDR3 DNA is TGTGCCAGCAGTTTGGCTAACACAGATACGCAGTATTTT. Translation gives CASSLANTDTQYF. The genes are TRBV12-3 or TRBV12-4 and TRBJ2-3; D gene unclear. The CDR3 totals 13 residues. V was pared by 3 bases and J by 2 bases, with 6 bases between.

In this sample, this clonotype turned up a few times. This rearrangement joins TRBV27 to TRBJ1-4; no reliable D call. Trimming cost V 4 bases and J 10 bases, with 13 bases left between them. The V gene's germline CDR1 is MNHEY and CDR2 SMNVEV (reference sequence). The CDR3 has 13 residues. As DNA, the CDR3 is TGTGCCAGCAGTTCGCAATACGATGGAAAACTGTTTTTT. It specifies CASSSQYDGKLFF.

This clonotype was observed a single time. This chain links TRBV4-1 with TRBJ2-7, with D perhaps given as TRBD1 or TRBD2 (6 bases each). The germline V gene encodes CDR1 MGHRA and CDR2 YSYEKL. The V end was cut by 4 bases, the J end by 2 bases, with 12 bases between. The CDR3 spans 14 residues. The CDR3 protein is CASSRGGTPYEQYF. The CDR3 nucleotides read TGCGCCAGCAGCCGGGGCGGGACACCCTACGAGCAGTACTTC.

This clonotype was found many times. The chain employs TRBV12-3 or TRBV12-4 and TRBJ1-2; D is possibly TRBD1 (5 bases). V dropped 2 bases and J dropped 2 bases, with 9 bases sitting between them. This CDR3 region has 14 residues. Written as DNA, the CDR3 is TGTGCCAGCAGTTTAACAGGCGGGAACTATGGCTACACCTTC. It yields the protein CASSLTGGNYGYTF.

This chain links TRBV5-1 with TRBJ2-1; 10 nucleotides match TRBD2. This CDR3 is built from 14 residues. Germline V gives CDR1 SGHRS, CDR2 YFSETQ. The V segment lost 4 bases and the J segment 7 bases; nucleotides outside the gene matches: 5. This CDR3 reads CASSTAGGGNEQFF. In DNA form, the CDR3 reads TGCGCCAGCAGCACAGCGGGAGGGGGAAATGAGCAGTTCTTC.

V gene TRBV5-1 combines with J gene TRBJ1-2; TRBD1 matches 7 bases. This CDR3 region has 16 residues. Germline lookup yields CDR1 SGHRS and CDR2 YFSETQ. With 2 bases clipped from V and 5 bases from J, the junction kept 12 bases outside the gene matches. CDR3 loop: CASSFQGGTVTYGYTF. CDR3 nucleotides: TGCGCCAGCAGCTTTCAAGGCGGGACAGTTACGTATGGCTACACCTTC.

This clonotype showed up just a few times. The rearrangement uses TRBV4-2 and TRBJ2-3; D unclear. Per germline, CDR1 LGHNA and CDR2 YNFKEQ. The CDR3 contains 15 residues. The V gene lost 1 base and the J gene lost 2 bases, with 10 bases spanning the gap. The CDR3 is CASSQAAGDTDTQYF. Written as DNA, the CDR3 is TGTGCCAGCAGCCAAGCGGCCGGAGACACAGATACGCAGTATTTT.

The CDR3 DNA follows: TGTGCCAGCAGCTTCCTCCGGGGGACCAATGAGCAGTTCTTC. Residues: CASSFLRGTNEQFF. The chain uses TRBV7-2 and TRBJ2-1, with a possible D match to TRBD2 (6 bases). The CDR3 loop spans 14 amino acids. CDR1 and CDR2 (germline): SGHTA, FQGNSA. Between the trimmed V and J ends, which lost 3 bases and 6 bases, there was a span of 12 bases.